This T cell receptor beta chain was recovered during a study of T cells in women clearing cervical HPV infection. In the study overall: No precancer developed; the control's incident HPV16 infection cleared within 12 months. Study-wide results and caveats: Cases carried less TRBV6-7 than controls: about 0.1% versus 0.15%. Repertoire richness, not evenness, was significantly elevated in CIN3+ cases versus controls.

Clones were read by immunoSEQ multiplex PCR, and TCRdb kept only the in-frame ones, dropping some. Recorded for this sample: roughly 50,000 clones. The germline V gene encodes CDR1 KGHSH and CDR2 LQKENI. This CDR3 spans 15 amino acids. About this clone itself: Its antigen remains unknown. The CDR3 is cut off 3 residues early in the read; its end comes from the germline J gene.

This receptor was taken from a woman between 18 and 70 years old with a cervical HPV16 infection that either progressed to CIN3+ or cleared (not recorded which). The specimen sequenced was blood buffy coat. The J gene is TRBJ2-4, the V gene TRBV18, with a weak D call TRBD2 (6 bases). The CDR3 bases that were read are TGTGCCAGCTCACCACCTCGGATGGCGGACTATGGT. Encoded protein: CASSPPRMADYG. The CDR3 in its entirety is CASSPPRMADYGQYF.